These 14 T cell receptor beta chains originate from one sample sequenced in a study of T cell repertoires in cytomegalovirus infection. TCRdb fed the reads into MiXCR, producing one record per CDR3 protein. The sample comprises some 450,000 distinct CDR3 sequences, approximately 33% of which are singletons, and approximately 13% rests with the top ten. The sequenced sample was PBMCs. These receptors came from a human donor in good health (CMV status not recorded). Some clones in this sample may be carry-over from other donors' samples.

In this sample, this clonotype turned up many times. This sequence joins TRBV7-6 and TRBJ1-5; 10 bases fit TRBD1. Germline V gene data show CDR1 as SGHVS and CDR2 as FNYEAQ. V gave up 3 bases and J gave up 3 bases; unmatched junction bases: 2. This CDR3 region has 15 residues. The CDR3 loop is CASSFGTGDNQPQHF. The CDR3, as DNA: TGTGCCAGCAGCTTTGGGACAGGGGACAATCAGCCCCAGCATTTT.

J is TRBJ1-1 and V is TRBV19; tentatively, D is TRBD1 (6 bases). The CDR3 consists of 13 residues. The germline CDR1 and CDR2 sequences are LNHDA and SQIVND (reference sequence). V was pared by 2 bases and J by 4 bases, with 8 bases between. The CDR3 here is CASSIQGPTEAFF. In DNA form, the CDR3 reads TGTGCCAGTAGTATACAGGGGCCCACTGAAGCTTTCTTT.

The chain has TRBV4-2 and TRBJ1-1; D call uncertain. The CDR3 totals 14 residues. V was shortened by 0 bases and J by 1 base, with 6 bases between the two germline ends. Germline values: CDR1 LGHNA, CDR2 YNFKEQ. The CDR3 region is CASSQEGENTEAFF. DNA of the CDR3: TGTGCCAGCAGCCAAGAGGGAGAGAACACTGAAGCTTTCTTT.

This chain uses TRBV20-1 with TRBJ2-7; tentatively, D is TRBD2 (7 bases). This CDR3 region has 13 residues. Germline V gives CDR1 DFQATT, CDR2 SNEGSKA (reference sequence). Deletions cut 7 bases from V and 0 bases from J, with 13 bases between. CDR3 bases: TGCAGTGGGGGGCGGGGGAGCTCCTACGAGCAGTACTTC. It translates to CSGGRGSSYEQYF.

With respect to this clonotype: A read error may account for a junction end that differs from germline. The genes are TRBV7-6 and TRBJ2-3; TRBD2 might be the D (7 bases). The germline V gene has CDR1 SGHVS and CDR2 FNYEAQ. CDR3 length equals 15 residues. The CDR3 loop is CDSSLGGGPTVRQYF. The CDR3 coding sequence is TGTGACAGCAGCTTAGGGGGGGGGCCGACCGTTAGGCAGTATTTT.

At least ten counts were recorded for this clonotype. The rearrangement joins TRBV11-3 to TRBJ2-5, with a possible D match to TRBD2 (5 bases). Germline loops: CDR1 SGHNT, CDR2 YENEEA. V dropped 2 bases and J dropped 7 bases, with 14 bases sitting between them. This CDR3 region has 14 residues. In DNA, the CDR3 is TGTGCCAGCAGCTTATTCCGGGGTGAGGGGACCCAGTACTTC. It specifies CASSLFRGEGTQYF.

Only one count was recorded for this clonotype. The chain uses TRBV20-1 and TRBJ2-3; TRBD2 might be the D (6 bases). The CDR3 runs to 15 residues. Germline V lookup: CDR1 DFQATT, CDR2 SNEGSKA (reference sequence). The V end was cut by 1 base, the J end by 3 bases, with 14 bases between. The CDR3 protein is CSARGKPGGTDTQYF. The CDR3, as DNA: TGCAGTGCTAGAGGGAAACCCGGAGGGACAGATACGCAGTATTTT.

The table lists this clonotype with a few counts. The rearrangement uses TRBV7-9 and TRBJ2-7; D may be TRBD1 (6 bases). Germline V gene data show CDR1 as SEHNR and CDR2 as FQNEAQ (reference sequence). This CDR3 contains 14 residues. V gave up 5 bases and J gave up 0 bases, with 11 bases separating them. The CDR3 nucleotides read TGTGCCAGCAGCCACAGGGAACTCTCCTACGAGCAGTACTTC. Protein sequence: CASSHRELSYEQYF.

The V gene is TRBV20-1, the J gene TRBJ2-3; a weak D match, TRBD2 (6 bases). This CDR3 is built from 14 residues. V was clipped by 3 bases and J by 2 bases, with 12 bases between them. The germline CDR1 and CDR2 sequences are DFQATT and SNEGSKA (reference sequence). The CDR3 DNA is TGCAGTGCTAGGGGACTGGCAAACACAGATACGCAGTATTTT. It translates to CSARGLANTDTQYF.

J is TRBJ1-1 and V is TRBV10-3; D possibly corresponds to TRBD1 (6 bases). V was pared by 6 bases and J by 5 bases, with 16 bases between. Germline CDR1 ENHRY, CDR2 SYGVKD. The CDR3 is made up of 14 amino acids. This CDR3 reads CAIRDEGGWTEAFF. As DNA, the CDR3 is TGTGCCATCAGGGATGAAGGGGGTTGGACTGAAGCTTTCTTT.

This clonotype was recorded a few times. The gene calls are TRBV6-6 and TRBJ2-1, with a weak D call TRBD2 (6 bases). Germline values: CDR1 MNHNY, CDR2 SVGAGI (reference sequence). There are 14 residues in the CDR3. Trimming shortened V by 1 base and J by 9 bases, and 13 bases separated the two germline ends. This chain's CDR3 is CASSYFRLDGEQFF. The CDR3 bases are TGTGCCAGCAGTTACTTCCGACTAGACGGTGAGCAGTTCTTC.

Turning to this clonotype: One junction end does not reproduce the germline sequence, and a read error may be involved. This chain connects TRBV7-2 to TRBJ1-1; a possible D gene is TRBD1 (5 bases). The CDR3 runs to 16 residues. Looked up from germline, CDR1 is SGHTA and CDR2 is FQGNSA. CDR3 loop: CARSFGGTVLNTEAFF. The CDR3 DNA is TGTGCCCGCAGCTTCGGTGGGACGGTCTTGAACACTGAAGCTTTCTTT. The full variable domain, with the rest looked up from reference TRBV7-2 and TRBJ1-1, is GAGVSQSPSNKVTEKGKDVELRCDPISGHTALYWYRQSLGQGLEFLIYFQGNSAPDKSGLPSDRFSAERTGGSVSTLTIQRTQQEDSAVYLCARSFGGTVLNTEAFFGQGTRLTVV.

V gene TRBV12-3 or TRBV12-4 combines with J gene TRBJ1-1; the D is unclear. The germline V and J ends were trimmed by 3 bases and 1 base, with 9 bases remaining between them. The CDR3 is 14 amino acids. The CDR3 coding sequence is TGTGCCAGCAGTTTGGCAGATAGGAACACTGAAGCTTTCTTT. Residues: CASSLADRNTEAFF.

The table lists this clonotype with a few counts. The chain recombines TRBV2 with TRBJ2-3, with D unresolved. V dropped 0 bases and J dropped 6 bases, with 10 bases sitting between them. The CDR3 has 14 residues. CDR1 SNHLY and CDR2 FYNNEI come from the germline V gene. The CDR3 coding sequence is TGTGCCAGCAGTGAAGCGCTTCGGCCGGATACGCAGTATTTT. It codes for CASSEALRPDTQYF.